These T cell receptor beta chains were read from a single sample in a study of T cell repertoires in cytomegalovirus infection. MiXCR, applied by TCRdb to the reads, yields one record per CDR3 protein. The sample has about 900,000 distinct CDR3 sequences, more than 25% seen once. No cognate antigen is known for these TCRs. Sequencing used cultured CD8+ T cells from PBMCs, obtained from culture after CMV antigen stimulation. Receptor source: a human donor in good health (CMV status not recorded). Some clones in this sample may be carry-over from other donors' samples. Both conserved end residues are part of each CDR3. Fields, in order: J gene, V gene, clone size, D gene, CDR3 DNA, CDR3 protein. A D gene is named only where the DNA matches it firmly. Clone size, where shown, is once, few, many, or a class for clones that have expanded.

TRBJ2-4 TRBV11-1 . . TGTGCCAGCACCTCCGGACGAGAACTAGCCAAAAACATTCAGTACTTC CASTSGRELAKNIQYF
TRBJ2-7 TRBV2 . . TGTGCCAGCAGTGAGGGCCCCAGCGCCGCCTACGAGCAGTACTTC CASSEGPSAAYEQYF
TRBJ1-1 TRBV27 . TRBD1 TGTGCCAGCAGTACCCGACAGGGAACGGCTGAAGCTTTCTTT CASSTRQGTAEAFF
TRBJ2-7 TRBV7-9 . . TGTGCCAGCAGCTTCTACGGGAACGGGCAGTACTTC CASSFYGNGQYF
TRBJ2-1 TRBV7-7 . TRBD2 TGTGCTAGCAGCCCACGAAAAGCGGCTAGCGGGGATGAGCAGTTCTTC CASSPRKAASGDEQFF
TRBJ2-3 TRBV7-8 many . TGTGCCAGCAGTGTGGAGACAGGCAGAACAGATACGCAGTATTTT CASSVETGRTDTQYF
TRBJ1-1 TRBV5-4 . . TGTGCCAGCAGCTTTGTGGGGGATGGAGAGTGGGGCGTGAACACTGAAGCTTTCTTT CASSFVGDGEWGVNTEAFF
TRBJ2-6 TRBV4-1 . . TGCGCCAGCAGCCAAGTGGGGGGACAGTCCTGGGCCAACGTCCTGACTTTC CASSQVGGQSWANVLTF
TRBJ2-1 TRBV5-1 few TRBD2 TGCGCCAGCAGCTCCCCTCGCGAGCGGGGGGGCAATGAGCAGTTCTTC CASSSPRERGGNEQFF
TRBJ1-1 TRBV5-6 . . TGTGCCAGCGGCCGGGGCACGGGGTATACTGAAGCTTTCTTT CASGRGTGYTEAFF
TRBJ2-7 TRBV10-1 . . TGCGCCAGCAGCGGCGGGACATCAGCCTACGAGCAGTACTTC CASSGGTSAYEQYF
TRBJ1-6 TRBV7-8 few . TGTGCCAGCAGCAAGCCCCGGGACAACTATAATTCACCCCTCCACTTT CASSKPRDNYNSPLHF
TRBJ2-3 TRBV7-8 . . TGTGCCAGCAGCTTATCCCCGGGGACCCTTTTGGCAGATACGCAGTATTTT CASSLSPGTLLADTQYF
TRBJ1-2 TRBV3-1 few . TGTGCCAGCAGCTTGTGGGATAGGGTGAGACACTATGGCTACACCTTC CASSLWDRVRHYGYTF
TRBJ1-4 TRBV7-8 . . TGTGCCAGCAGCTTAGAAATAGGATATGAAAAACTGTTTTTT CASSLEIGYEKLFF
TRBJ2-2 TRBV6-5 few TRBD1 TGTGCCAGCAGTTACGCGACAGGGGTCGCCACCGGGGAGCTGTTTTTT CASSYATGVATGELFF
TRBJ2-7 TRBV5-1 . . TGCGCCAGCAGCTTGGCCATTCAGGGGAAATACGAGCAGTACTTC CASSLAIQGKYEQYF
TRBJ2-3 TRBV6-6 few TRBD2 TGTGCCAGCAGTTACTTTAGCGGGGGGGCCGGGGGCACAGATACGCAGTATTTT CASSYFSGGAGGTDTQYF
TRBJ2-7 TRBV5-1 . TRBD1 TGCGCCAGCACCGTGGGACAGGGGGCCAACGAGCAGTACTTC CASTVGQGANEQYF
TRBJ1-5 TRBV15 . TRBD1 TGTGCCACCAGCAGAGATTTCAGGGGGGTACAGCATTTT CATSRDFRGVQHF
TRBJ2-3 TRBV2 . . TGTGCCAGCAGTGCCGGGGCGGGCATGGATACGCAGTATTTT CASSAGAGMDTQYF
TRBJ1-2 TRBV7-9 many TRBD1 TGTGCCAGCAGCTTAGGACAGGGGGATGGCTACACCTTC CASSLGQGDGYTF
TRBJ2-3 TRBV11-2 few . TGTGCCAGCAGCTTCTTGGAAAGCGGCACAGATACGCAGTATTTT CASSFLESGTDTQYF
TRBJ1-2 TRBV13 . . TGTGCCAGCAGCTCCGAGAGCCAGATCCTAGACTATGGCTACACCTTC CASSSESQILDYGYTF
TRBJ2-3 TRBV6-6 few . TGTGCCAGCAGTCCCAGGGCAGGAGATACGCAGTATTTT CASSPRAGDTQYF
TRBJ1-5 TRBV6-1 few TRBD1 TGTGCCAGCATACCCGGACAGGGGATTTTTCAGCCCCAGCATTTT CASIPGQGIFQPQHF
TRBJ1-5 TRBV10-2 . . TGCGCCAGCAGTGAGTCGGTGGCGAATCAGCCCCAGCATTTT CASSESVANQPQHF
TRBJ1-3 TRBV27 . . TGTACCAGCAGGAGTTCTGGAAACACCATATATTTT CTSRSSGNTIYF
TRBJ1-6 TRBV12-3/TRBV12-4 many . TGTGCCAGCAGTGTAGGCAGGGTGGAGAACTCACCCCTCCACTTT CASSVGRVENSPLHF
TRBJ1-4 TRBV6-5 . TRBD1 TGTGCCAGCAGTTACAATACGCAGGGGGAACTGTTTTTT CASSYNTQGELFF